The present entry profiles one T cell receptor beta chain with its context. The data are from a study of blood T cell repertoires in COVID-19. Germline CDR1 LGHDT, CDR2 YNNKEL (reference sequence). This CDR3 has 14 residues. Trimming left V 1 base short and J 2 bases short, with 8 bases between. In the study's own analysis: Amplifying reference gene primers gave estimates of nucleated cell counts. The assay was immunoSEQ multiplex PCR, and TCRdb's table has in-frame clones only and misses some. V, J and clone size are those of that table, while D and trimming were read from the DNA. The table has more than 200,000 clones, around 86% seen once.

The receptor comes from a man aged 50-59 years with acute or convalescent COVID-19. This chain uses TRBV3-1 (or the pseudogene TRBV3-2) with TRBJ1-2, with a tentative D call TRBD1 (5 bases). The source material was peripheral blood. CDR3 DNA: TGTGCCAGCAGCCAAGGGTCAGGGAACTATGGCTACACCTTC. It encodes CASSQGSGNYGYTF.